Listed below are T cell receptor beta chains from one sample, sequenced in a study of CD8 T cells in Susac syndrome. From the immunoSEQ multiplex PCR reads, TCRdb called clonotypes with MiXCR, one entry per CDR3 protein. The table has some 170,000 distinct CDR3 sequences, roughly 94% seen once. Sequencing was done on a sample of CD4+ T cells from PBMCs. The receptors shown here come from a human donor with multiple sclerosis. Both conserved end residues are part of each CDR3. Each record gives: V gene, J gene, D gene, clone size, CDR3 DNA, CDR3 protein. The D gene is left open where the match is weak. Not every row has a clone size; where given, it reads once, few, many or a size class.

v_gene: TRBV5-4
j_gene: TRBJ2-5
d_gene: TRBD2
abundance: NA
CDR3nt: TGTGCCAGCAGTTTTAGCGGGAGCCCCCAAGAGACCCAGTACTTC
CDR3aa: CASSFSGSPQETQYF

v_gene: TRBV10-3
j_gene: TRBJ2-7
d_gene: TRBD1
abundance: NA
CDR3nt: TGTGCCATCAGTGAGTCGGGGACAGCAAAACCCTACGAGCAGTACTTC
CDR3aa: CAISESGTAKPYEQYF

v_gene: TRBV2
j_gene: TRBJ1-1
d_gene: NA
abundance: NA
CDR3nt: TGTGCCAGCAGTGAAGCAGGAGGGGGGAACACTGAAGCTTTCTTT
CDR3aa: CASSEAGGGNTEAFF

v_gene: TRBV5-6
j_gene: TRBJ2-1
d_gene: TRBD2
abundance: NA
CDR3nt: TGTGCCAGCAGCTTACGGGGGGGACCGAGCTCCTACAATGAGCAGTTCTTC
CDR3aa: CASSLRGGPSSYNEQFF

v_gene: TRBV10-2
j_gene: TRBJ1-1
d_gene: NA
abundance: NA
CDR3nt: TGCGCCAGCCTGGGGGGAGGCGCTAGAGCTTTCTTT
CDR3aa: CASLGGGARAFF

v_gene: TRBV12-3/TRBV12-4
j_gene: TRBJ1-4
d_gene: NA
abundance: NA
CDR3nt: TGTGCCAGCTCTCCCCCGGGGTCAACTAATGAAAAACTGTTTTTT
CDR3aa: CASSPPGSTNEKLFF

v_gene: TRBV7-2
j_gene: TRBJ1-3
d_gene: NA
abundance: NA
CDR3nt: TGTGCCAGCAGCTTAACTTCCGTATACAGGGAGACCATATATTTT
CDR3aa: CASSLTSVYRETIYF

v_gene: TRBV7-9
j_gene: TRBJ2-6
d_gene: NA
abundance: NA
CDR3nt: TGTGCCAGCGCCCCTAGGCCCCTGCTCAGCTCTGGGGCCAACGTCCTGACTTTC
CDR3aa: CASAPRPLLSSGANVLTF

v_gene: TRBV7-2
j_gene: TRBJ2-3
d_gene: NA
abundance: NA
CDR3nt: TGTGCCAGCAGCTTACGCGGGCTCCCCACAGATACGCAGTATTTT
CDR3aa: CASSLRGLPTDTQYF

v_gene: TRBV6-6
j_gene: TRBJ1-3
d_gene: NA
abundance: NA
CDR3nt: TGTGCCAGCAGTTACTCGGTCCGCTACTCTGGAAACACCATATATTTT
CDR3aa: CASSYSVRYSGNTIYF

v_gene: TRBV5-8
j_gene: TRBJ2-1
d_gene: NA
abundance: once
CDR3nt: TGTGCCAGCAGCTTCCTGGACGGACCCAATGAGCAGTTCTTC
CDR3aa: CASSFLDGPNEQFF

v_gene: TRBV4-3
j_gene: TRBJ2-7
d_gene: TRBD1
abundance: NA
CDR3nt: TGCGCCAGCAGCCAAGATATCGGAGGCGTATGGGACAGGGTCGACGAGCAGTACTTC
CDR3aa: CASSQDIGGVWDRVDEQYF

v_gene: TRBV5-1
j_gene: TRBJ1-5
d_gene: TRBD1
abundance: NA
CDR3nt: TGCGCCAGCAGCTTGGGGACAGGGAGCAGTCAGCCCCAGCATTTT
CDR3aa: CASSLGTGSSQPQHF

v_gene: TRBV28
j_gene: TRBJ2-1
d_gene: NA
abundance: NA
CDR3nt: TGTGCCAGCAGTTTTATGCTACTCCAGGGCTCCTACAATGAGCAGTTCTTC
CDR3aa: CASSFMLLQGSYNEQFF

v_gene: TRBV6-2/TRBV6-3
j_gene: TRBJ1-2
d_gene: TRBD1
abundance: NA
CDR3nt: TGTGCCAGCAGATTTGATGGACAGGTCAGACATGGCTACACCTTC
CDR3aa: CASRFDGQVRHGYTF

v_gene: TRBV12-3/TRBV12-4
j_gene: TRBJ2-2
d_gene: TRBD1
abundance: NA
CDR3nt: TGTGCCAGCAGTCCCCAACAGGGGGCTTACACCGGGGAGCTGTTTTTT
CDR3aa: CASSPQQGAYTGELFF

v_gene: TRBV30
j_gene: TRBJ1-1
d_gene: NA
abundance: NA
CDR3nt: TGTGCCTGGAGGTCGAGGGCTGAAGCTTTCTTT
CDR3aa: CAWRSRAEAFF

v_gene: TRBV7-8
j_gene: TRBJ1-2
d_gene: TRBD1
abundance: NA
CDR3nt: TGTGCCAGCAGCGCATACAGGGGTCCTAACTATGGCTACACCTTC
CDR3aa: CASSAYRGPNYGYTF

v_gene: TRBV7-2
j_gene: TRBJ2-5
d_gene: TRBD2
abundance: NA
CDR3nt: TGTGCCAGCAGCCCAGTTGGCGGGAGGAGGGGAGAGACCCAGTACTTC
CDR3aa: CASSPVGGRRGETQYF

v_gene: TRBV30
j_gene: TRBJ1-5
d_gene: NA
abundance: NA
CDR3nt: TGTGCCGGGGGCAGGGAGAATCAGCCCCAGCATTTT
CDR3aa: CAGGRENQPQHF

v_gene: TRBV28
j_gene: TRBJ2-7
d_gene: TRBD2
abundance: NA
CDR3nt: TGTGCCAGCAGTTTTCCTAGCGGGAGTTTCTACGAGCAGTACTTC
CDR3aa: CASSFPSGSFYEQYF

v_gene: TRBV24-1
j_gene: TRBJ2-3
d_gene: NA
abundance: NA
CDR3nt: TGTGCCACCAGTGACTGGGACCACACAGATACGCAGTATTTT
CDR3aa: CATSDWDHTDTQYF

v_gene: TRBV4-2
j_gene: TRBJ2-2
d_gene: TRBD2
abundance: NA
CDR3nt: TGTGCCAGCAGCCCTAGCGGATCTACCTCGGGGGAGCTGTTTTTT
CDR3aa: CASSPSGSTSGELFF

v_gene: TRBV23-1
j_gene: TRBJ2-7
d_gene: NA
abundance: NA
CDR3nt: TGCGCCAGCAGTCCGGAGGAGCAGTACTTC
CDR3aa: CASSPEEQYF

v_gene: TRBV29-1
j_gene: TRBJ1-2
d_gene: TRBD1
abundance: NA
CDR3nt: TGCAGCGTCCGGGGCGGGACAGGGGGAAATAACTATGGCTACACCTTC
CDR3aa: CSVRGGTGGNNYGYTF

v_gene: TRBV20-1
j_gene: TRBJ1-1
d_gene: NA
abundance: NA
CDR3nt: TGCAGTGCTTCACAAACCCCCAACACTGAAGCTTTCTTT
CDR3aa: CSASQTPNTEAFF

v_gene: TRBV29-1
j_gene: TRBJ2-3
d_gene: TRBD1
abundance: NA
CDR3nt: TGCAGCACGCGGACAGGGGGCGCAGATACGCAGTATTTT
CDR3aa: CSTRTGGADTQYF

v_gene: TRBV14
j_gene: TRBJ2-2
d_gene: TRBD2
abundance: once
CDR3nt: TGTGCCAGCACTGAGGGACTAGCGATCACCGGGGAGCTGTTTTTT
CDR3aa: CASTEGLAITGELFF

v_gene: TRBV18
j_gene: TRBJ2-7
d_gene: NA
abundance: once
CDR3nt: TGTGCCAGCTCATCCCCGGACGGGCCCGAGCAGTACTTC
CDR3aa: CASSSPDGPEQYF

v_gene: TRBV6-1
j_gene: TRBJ1-1
d_gene: NA
abundance: NA
CDR3nt: TGTGCCATCGGTGTACCGGGACTGCCGGTCACTGAAGCTTTCTTT
CDR3aa: CAIGVPGLPVTEAFF

v_gene: TRBV7-8
j_gene: TRBJ2-4
d_gene: NA
abundance: NA
CDR3nt: TGTGCCAGCAGCTCCCTTCGAGAGTATCCCAAAAACATTCAGTACTTC
CDR3aa: CASSSLREYPKNIQYF

v_gene: TRBV5-1
j_gene: TRBJ2-2
d_gene: NA
abundance: NA
CDR3nt: TGCGCCAGCAGCTTGGAGGGCAGGGAGAACGGGGAGCTGTTTTTT
CDR3aa: CASSLEGRENGELFF

v_gene: TRBV4-3
j_gene: TRBJ2-3
d_gene: NA
abundance: NA
CDR3nt: TGCGCCAGCAGCCAAGGGGCCGCCCCTAGCACAGATACGCAGTATTTT
CDR3aa: CASSQGAAPSTDTQYF